Sequencing of this T cell receptor (beta chain) was carried out in a study of cytomegalovirus exposure and HLA in healthy donors. In this sample, this clone turned up a few times. Its antigen is currently unknown. PCR employed 60 Vbeta and 13 Jbeta primers. The assay was immunoSEQ multiplex PCR, and TCRdb's table has in-frame clones only and misses some. The sample records under 150,000 clones, 8.9% being singletons. Regarding the study as a whole: Certain sequence variants were highly shared and formed a cluster, and this cluster was likely a sequencing artifact. The investigators catalogued 150 to 200 TCR beta chains as cytomegalovirus-associated.

V was clipped by 5 bases and J by 2 bases; unmatched bases: 6. Germline assignment: CDR1 SNHLY and CDR2 FYNNEI. The CDR3 extends over 14 amino acids. The sequence was collected from a middle-aged woman in good health and CMV-seropositive. Material for sequencing was PBMCs. The chain uses TRBV2 and TRBJ2-7; 7 positions agree with TRBD1. CDR3: CASSRSGGTYEQYF. The CDR3 region has the DNA TGTGCCAGCAGTAGGTCAGGGGGAACCTACGAGCAGTACTTC.